Sequencing of this T cell receptor (beta chain) was carried out in a study of blood T cell repertoires in COVID-19. Study-wide background: Acute and convalescent COVID-19 specimens originated in the United States, Italy and Spain. In each case, the material was cDNA or gDNA derived from T cells, B-cell-depleted T cells, or PBMCs.

The CDR3 consists of 16 residues. Germline lookup yields CDR1 SGHDT and CDR2 YYEEEE. Between the trimmed V and J ends, which lost 0 bases and 8 bases, there was a span of 17 bases. Clones were read by immunoSEQ multiplex PCR, and TCRdb kept only the in-frame ones, dropping some. Here the sample spans 300,000 or so clones, around 90% being singletons. Input material: peripheral blood. This receptor was taken from a man aged 50 or older with active or convalescent COVID-19. The chain links TRBV5-6 to TRBJ1-4, with D tentatively TRBD1 (6 bases). The CDR3 DNA is TGTGCCAGCAGCTTGGTCTTAGGGGGTAACGGCGAAAAACTGTTTTTT. As protein: CASSLVLGGNGEKLFF.